The entry below describes one T cell receptor beta chain. What it binds is not known. This entry is derived from a study of cytomegalovirus exposure and HLA in healthy donors. Study-level results: According to a subsequent analysis, TCR clusters from the first cohort were inclined to appear together in the roughly 120 validation repertoires.

The CDR3 loop spans 15 amino acids. Germline loops: CDR1 SGHVS, CDR2 FQNEAQ. Trimming took 1 base from V and 3 from J, leaving 12 bases between them. The data were produced by immunoSEQ multiplex PCR, yet TCRdb's version contains in-frame clones alone and is incomplete. The top ten hold 4.5% to 7% of the sample, which has 150,000 to 200,000 clones, roughly nine tenths seen once. Sequencing input: PBMCs. This TCR was sampled from a woman aged 30 to 39 in good health and CMV-seronegative. The V and J genes are TRBV7-8 and TRBJ1-2; tentatively, D is TRBD1 (6 bases). CDR3 protein: CASSLVSRGDYGYTF. DNA of the CDR3: TGTGCCAGCAGCTTAGTGTCGAGGGGGGACTATGGCTACACCTTC. The whole variable domain, remainder taken from reference TRBV7-8 and TRBJ1-2, is GAGVSQSPRYKVAKRGQDVALRCDPISGHVSLFWYQQALGQGPEFLTYFQNEAQLDKSGLPSDRFFAERPEGSVSTLKIQRTQQEDSAVYLCASSLVSRGDYGYTFGSGTRLTVV.